This T cell receptor beta chain was captured in a study of T cells in Graves' hyperthyroidism and ophthalmopathy. There are a few counts of this clonotype. Its antigen remains unidentified. Amplification of TCR beta CDR3 regions used RNA as the template. The HTBI primer set drove a first-round RT-PCR of the TCR CDR3. TCRdb ran MiXCR on the multiplex PCR reads and lists one entry per CDR3 protein. The table has about 740,000 distinct CDR3 sequences, 13% to 15% seen once; the top ten hold 10%. Findings and caveats of the study: Ophthalmopathy was distinguished from stable hyperthyroidism by 13 V-J signatures.

The V segment lost 9 bases and the J segment 5 bases; nucleotides outside the gene matches: 10. Germline V gives CDR1 ENHRY, CDR2 SYGVKD. This CDR3 contains 14 residues. The specimen was blood. The chain uses TRBV10-3 and TRBJ2-1; 7 nucleotides agree with TRBD2. The receptor comes from a woman aged 18-30 years with Graves' hyperthyroidism. The CDR3 protein is CAIARGRANNEQFF. For the CDR3, the DNA is TGTGCCATTGCTCGGGGGAGGGCCAACAATGAGCAGTTCTTC.